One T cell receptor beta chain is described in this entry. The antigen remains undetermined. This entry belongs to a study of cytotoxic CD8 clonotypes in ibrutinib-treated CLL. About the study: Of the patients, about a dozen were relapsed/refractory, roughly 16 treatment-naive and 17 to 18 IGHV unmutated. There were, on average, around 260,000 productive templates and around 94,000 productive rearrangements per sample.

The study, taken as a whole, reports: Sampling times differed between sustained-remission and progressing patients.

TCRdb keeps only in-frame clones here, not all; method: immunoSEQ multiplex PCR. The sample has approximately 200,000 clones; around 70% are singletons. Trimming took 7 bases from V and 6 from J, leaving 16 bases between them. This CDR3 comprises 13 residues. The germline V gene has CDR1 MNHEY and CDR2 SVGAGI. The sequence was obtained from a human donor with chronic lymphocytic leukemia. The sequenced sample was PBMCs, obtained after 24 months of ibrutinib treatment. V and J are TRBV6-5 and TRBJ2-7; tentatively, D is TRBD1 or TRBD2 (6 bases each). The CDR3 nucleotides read TGTGCCAGCACCGAGCGAGGGGGGTTCGAGCAGTACTTC. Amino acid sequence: CASTERGGFEQYF.